In this sample, the clone carrying this T cell receptor beta chain turned up a few times. This sample was taken from a study of response to subunit inactivated influenza vaccine. TCRdb called the RT-PCR reads again in MiXCR, with one record for every CDR3 protein. The sample yields more than 500,000 distinct CDR3 sequences, about 10% seen once. Germline CDR1 reads SGHKS; CDR2 reads YYEKEE (reference sequence). The CDR3 is 13 amino acids. V was clipped by 0 bases and J by 8 bases, with 8 bases between them. These data were also filed under a second study, of T cells expressing NK-cell markers. That study reports: 5'RACE template switching with UMIs generated TCR beta cDNA. Obtained from sorted CD3+CD56+NKG2C+, CD3+CD56+NKG2C- and CD3+CD56-NKG2C+ T cells were the TCR beta repertoires. The HCMV specificity of the expanded NKG2C+ T cell clones stayed unresolved.

This clonotype originated in a man aged 45-65 years who received an inactivated influenza vaccine. The input for sequencing was PBMCs from blood, taken on the day of vaccination. This chain links TRBV5-5 with TRBJ1-4; D call uncertain. CDR3 DNA sequence: TGTGCCAGCAGCTTGGATCTCGGCGAAAAACTGTTTTTT. Translated: CASSLDLGEKLFF. Drawing the rest from reference TRBV5-5 and TRBJ1-4, the complete variable domain is DAGVTQSPTHLIKTRGQQVTLRCSPISGHKSVSWYQQVLGQGPQFIFQYYEKEERGRGNFPDRFSARQFPNYSSELNVNALLLGDSALYLCASSLDLGEKLFFGSGTQLSVL.